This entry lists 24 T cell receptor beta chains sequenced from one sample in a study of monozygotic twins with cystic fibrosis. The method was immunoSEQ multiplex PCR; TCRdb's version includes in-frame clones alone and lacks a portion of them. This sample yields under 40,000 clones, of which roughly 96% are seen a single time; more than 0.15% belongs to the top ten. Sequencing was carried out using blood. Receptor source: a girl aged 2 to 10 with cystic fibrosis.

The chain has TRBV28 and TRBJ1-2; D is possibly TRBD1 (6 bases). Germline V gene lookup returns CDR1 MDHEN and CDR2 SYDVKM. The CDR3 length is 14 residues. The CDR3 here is CAASPTGPNYGYTF. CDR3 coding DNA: TGTGCAGCAAGCCCTACAGGGCCTAACTATGGCTACACCTTC.

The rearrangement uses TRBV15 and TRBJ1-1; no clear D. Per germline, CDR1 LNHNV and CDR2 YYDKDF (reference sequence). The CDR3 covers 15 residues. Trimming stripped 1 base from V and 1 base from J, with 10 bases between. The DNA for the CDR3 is TGTGCCACCAGCAGAGCGGAGGGAAAGAACACTGAAGCTTTCTTT. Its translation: CATSRAEGKNTEAFF.

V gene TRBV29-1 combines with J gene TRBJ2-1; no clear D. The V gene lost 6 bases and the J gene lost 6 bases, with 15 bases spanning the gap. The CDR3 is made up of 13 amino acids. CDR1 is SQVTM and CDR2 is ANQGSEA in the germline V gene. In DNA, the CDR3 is TGCAGCGTCGGCGCTCTTTACGGCAATGAGCAGTTCTTC. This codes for CSVGALYGNEQFF.

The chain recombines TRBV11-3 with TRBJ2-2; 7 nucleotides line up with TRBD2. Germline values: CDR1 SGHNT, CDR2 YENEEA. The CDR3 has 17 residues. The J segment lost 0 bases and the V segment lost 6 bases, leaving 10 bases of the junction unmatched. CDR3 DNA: TGTGCCAGCAGTCGCGCTAGCGGAGCCGCGAACACCGGGGAGCTGTTTTTT. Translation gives CASSRASGAANTGELFF.

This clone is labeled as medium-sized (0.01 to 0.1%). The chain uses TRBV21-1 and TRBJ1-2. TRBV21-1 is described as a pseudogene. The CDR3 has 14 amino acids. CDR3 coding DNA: TGTGCCAGCAGCATCGTAGAAAGCGGCCATGGCTACACCTTC. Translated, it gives CASSIVESGHGYTF.

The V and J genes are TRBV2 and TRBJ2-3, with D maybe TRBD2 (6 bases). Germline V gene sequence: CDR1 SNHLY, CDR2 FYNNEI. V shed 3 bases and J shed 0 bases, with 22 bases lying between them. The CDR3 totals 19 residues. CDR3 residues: CASSDNRPGIAASTDTQYF. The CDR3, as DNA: TGTGCCAGCAGTGACAACCGCCCGGGGATAGCGGCTAGCACAGATACGCAGTATTTT.

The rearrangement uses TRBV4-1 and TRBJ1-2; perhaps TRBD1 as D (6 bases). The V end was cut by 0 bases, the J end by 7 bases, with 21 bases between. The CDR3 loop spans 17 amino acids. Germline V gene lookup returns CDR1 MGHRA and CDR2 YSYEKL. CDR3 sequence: CASSQDWVGARRSGYTF. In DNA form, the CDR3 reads TGCGCCAGCAGCCAAGATTGGGTGGGGGCGCGACGATCTGGCTACACCTTC.

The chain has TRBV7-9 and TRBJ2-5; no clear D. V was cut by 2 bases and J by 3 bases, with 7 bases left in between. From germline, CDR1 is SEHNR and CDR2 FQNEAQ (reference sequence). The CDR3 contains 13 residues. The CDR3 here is CASSLMSEETQYF. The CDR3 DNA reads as TGTGCCAGCAGCTTAATGAGCGAAGAGACCCAGTACTTC.

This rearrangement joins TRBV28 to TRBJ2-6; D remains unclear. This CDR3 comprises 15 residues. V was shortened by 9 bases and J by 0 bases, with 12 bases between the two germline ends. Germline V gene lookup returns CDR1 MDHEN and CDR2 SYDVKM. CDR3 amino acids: CASAPQTSGANVLTF. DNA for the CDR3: TGTGCCAGTGCCCCTCAGACCTCTGGGGCCAACGTCCTGACTTTC.

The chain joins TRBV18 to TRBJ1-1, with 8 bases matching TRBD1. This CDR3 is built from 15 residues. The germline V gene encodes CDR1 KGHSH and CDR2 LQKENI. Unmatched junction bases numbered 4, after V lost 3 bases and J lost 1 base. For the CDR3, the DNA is TGTGCCAGCTCACCGAGGACAGGGCCGAACACTGAAGCTTTCTTT. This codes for CASSPRTGPNTEAFF.

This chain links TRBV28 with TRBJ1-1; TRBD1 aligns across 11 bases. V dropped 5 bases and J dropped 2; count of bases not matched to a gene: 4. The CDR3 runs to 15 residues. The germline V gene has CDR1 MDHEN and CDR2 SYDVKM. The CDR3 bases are TGTGCCAGCAGTCACGGGACAGGGGGAAACACTGAAGCTTTCTTT. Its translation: CASSHGTGGNTEAFF.

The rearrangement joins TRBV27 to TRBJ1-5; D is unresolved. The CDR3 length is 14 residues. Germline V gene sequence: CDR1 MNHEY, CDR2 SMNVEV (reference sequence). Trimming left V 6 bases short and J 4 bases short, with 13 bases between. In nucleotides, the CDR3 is TGTGCCAGCAGCCATCGAGGGCGGAATCAGCCCCAGCATTTT. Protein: CASSHRGRNQPQHF.

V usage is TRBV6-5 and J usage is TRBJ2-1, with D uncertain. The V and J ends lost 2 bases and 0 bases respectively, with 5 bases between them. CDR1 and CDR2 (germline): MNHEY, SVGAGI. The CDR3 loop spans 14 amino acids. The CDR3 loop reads CASSYKRSYNEQFF. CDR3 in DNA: TGTGCCAGCAGTTACAAACGCTCCTACAATGAGCAGTTCTTC.

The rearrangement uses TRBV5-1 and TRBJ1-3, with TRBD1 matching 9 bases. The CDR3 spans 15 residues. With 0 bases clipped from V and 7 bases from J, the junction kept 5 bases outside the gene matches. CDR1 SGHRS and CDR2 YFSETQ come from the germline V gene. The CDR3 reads CASSLEAGQGNTIYF. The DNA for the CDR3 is TGCGCCAGCAGCTTGGAGGCCGGACAGGGGAACACCATATATTTT.

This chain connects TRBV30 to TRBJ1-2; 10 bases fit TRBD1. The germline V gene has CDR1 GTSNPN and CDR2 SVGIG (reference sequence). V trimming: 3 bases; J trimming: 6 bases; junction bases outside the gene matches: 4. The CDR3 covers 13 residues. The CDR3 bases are TGTGCCTGGAGCAGCGGGACAGGGGATGGCTACACCTTC. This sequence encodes CAWSSGTGDGYTF.

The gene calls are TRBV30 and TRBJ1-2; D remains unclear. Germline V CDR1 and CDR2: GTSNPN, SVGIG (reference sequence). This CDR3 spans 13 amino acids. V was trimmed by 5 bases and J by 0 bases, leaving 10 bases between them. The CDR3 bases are TGTGCCTGGGGGGAAGGTACTAACTATGGCTACACCTTC. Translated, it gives CAWGEGTNYGYTF. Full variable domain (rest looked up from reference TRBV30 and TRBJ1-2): SQTIHQWPATLVQPVGSPLSLECTVEGTSNPNLYWYRQAAGRGLQLLFYSVGIGQISSEVPQNLSASRPQDRQFILSSKKLLLSDSGFYLCAWGEGTNYGYTFGSGTRLTVV.

In nucleotides, the CDR3 is TGTGCCAGTGGGACTAGCGGGAGCCCCTACAATGAGCAGTTCTTC. It translates to CASGTSGSPYNEQFF. The rearrangement uses TRBV19 and TRBJ2-1; 14 nucleotides match TRBD2. The CDR3 sequence is 15 residues long. Trimming took 8 bases from V and 2 from J; bases not matched to a gene: 2. Looked up from germline, CDR1 is LNHDA and CDR2 is SQIVND (reference sequence). The full variable domain, its missing parts supplied by reference TRBV19 and TRBJ2-1, is DGGITQSPKYLFRKEGQNVTLSCEQNLNHDAMYWYRQDPGQGLRLIYYSQIVNDFQKGDIAEGYSVSREKKESFPLTVTSAQKNPTAFYLCASGTSGSPYNEQFFGPGTRLTVL.

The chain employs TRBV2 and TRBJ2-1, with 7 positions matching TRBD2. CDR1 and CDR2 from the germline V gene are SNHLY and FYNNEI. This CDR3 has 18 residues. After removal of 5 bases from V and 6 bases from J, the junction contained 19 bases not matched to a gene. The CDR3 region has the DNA TGTGCCAGCAGTCTCAGCCGGGTTGTAGCGGGTAGGGGCAATGAGCAGTTCTTC. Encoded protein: CASSLSRVVAGRGNEQFF. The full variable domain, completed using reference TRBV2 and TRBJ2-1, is EPEVTQTPSHQVTQMGQEVILRCVPISNHLYFYWYRQILGQKVEFLVSFYNNEISEKSEIFDDQFSVERPDGSNFTLKIRSTKLEDSAMYFCASSLSRVVAGRGNEQFFGPGTRLTVL.

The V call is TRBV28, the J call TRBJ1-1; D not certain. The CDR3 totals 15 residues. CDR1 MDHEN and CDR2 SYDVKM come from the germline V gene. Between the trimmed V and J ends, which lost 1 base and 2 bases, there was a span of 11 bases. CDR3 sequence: CASSLLGSGNTEAFF. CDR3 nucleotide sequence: TGTGCCAGCAGTTTATTAGGGTCCGGAAACACTGAAGCTTTCTTT.

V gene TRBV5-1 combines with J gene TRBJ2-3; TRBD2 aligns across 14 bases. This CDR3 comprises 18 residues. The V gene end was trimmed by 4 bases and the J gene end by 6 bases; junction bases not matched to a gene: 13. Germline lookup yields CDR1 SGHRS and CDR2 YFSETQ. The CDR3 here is CASSPPRLAGGPGDTQYF. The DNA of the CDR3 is TGCGCCAGCAGCCCGCCGAGACTAGCGGGAGGGCCAGGGGATACGCAGTATTTT.

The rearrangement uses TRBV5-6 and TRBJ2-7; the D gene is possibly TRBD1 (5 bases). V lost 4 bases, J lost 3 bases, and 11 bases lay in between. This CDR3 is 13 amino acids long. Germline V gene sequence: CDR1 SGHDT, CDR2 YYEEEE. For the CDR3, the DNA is TGTGCCAGCAGCCTACGTCAGGGCTACGAGCAGTACTTC. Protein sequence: CASSLRQGYEQYF.

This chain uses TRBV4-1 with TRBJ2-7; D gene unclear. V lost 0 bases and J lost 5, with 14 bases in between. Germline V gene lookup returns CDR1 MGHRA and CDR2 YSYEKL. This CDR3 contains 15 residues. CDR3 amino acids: CASSQDQFSRDEQYF. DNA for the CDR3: TGCGCCAGCAGCCAAGATCAATTTAGTCGGGACGAGCAGTACTTC.

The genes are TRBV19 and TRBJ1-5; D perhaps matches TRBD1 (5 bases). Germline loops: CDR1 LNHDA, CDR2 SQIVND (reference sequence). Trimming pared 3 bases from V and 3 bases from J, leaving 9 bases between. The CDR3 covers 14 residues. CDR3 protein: CASSIPRDNQPQHF. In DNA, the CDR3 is TGTGCCAGTAGTATCCCCAGGGACAATCAGCCCCAGCATTTT.

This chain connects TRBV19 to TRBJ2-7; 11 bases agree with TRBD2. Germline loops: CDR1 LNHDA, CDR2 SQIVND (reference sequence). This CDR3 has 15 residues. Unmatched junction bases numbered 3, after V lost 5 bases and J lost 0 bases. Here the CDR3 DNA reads TGTGCCAGTAGTCTAACTAGCGGGAGCTCCTACGAGCAGTACTTC. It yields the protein CASSLTSGSSYEQYF.